A single sample is the source of the 20 T cell receptor beta chains below, sequenced in a study of CD8 T cells in ankylosing spondylitis. Each CDR3 protein is one row after TCRdb ran MiXCR on the 5' RACE reads. The data contain some 120,000 distinct CDR3 sequences, around 7% of them singletons. The sample taken for sequencing was blood, either unsorted or a sorted T cell fraction (not recorded which). The receptors derive from a male donor with ankylosing spondylitis or in good health (not recorded which).

This clonotype was recorded many times. The CDR3 region is CASSFAGMNTEAFF. CDR3 bases: TGTGCCAGCAGCTTCGCCGGGATGAACACTGAAGCTTTCTTT. The chain couples TRBV7-9 to TRBJ1-1, with D hard to call. CDR1 is SEHNR, CDR2 FQNEAQ, per germline (reference sequence). The V end was cut by 3 bases, the J end by 0 bases, with 8 bases between. This CDR3 spans 14 amino acids.

This clonotype was detected many times. The chain links TRBV9 to TRBJ1-5, with 9 bases aligning to TRBD1. From germline, CDR1 is SGDLS and CDR2 YYNGEE. Unmatched junction bases numbered 7, after V lost 6 bases and J lost 3 bases. The CDR3 totals 15 residues. The CDR3 sequence is CASTQGTGNNQPQHF. The CDR3 nucleotides are TGTGCCAGCACCCAGGGGACAGGGAACAATCAGCCCCAGCATTTT.

This clonotype was detected many times. The V gene is TRBV6-5, the J gene TRBJ2-6; D gene unclear. This CDR3 region has 15 residues. Germline V gene lookup returns CDR1 MNHEY and CDR2 SVGAGI. Trimming shortened V by 0 bases and J by 2 bases, and 5 bases separated the two germline ends. This CDR3 reads CASSYSRAGANVLTF. The CDR3, as DNA: TGTGCCAGCAGTTACTCGCGAGCTGGGGCCAACGTCCTGACTTTC.

This clonotype has at least ten counts. This chain uses TRBV5-1 with TRBJ1-1; tentatively, D is TRBD1 (5 bases). The CDR3 is 14 amino acids. Germline assignment: CDR1 SGHRS and CDR2 YFSETQ. The ends were cut back, 0 bases at V and 3 bases at J, with 9 bases in the middle. CDR3 sequence: CASSLDRGDTEAFF. CDR3 coding DNA: TGCGCCAGCAGCTTGGATCGGGGGGACACTGAAGCTTTCTTT.

The table lists this clonotype with many counts. This chain joins TRBV5-1 and TRBJ2-2; 13 bases are shared with TRBD2. With V trimmed by 4 bases and J by 6 bases, 6 bases remained unmatched. Per germline, CDR1 SGHRS and CDR2 YFSETQ. The CDR3 contains 16 residues. This CDR3 is CASSPGLAGAAGELFF. The CDR3 DNA reads TGCGCCAGCAGCCCCGGACTAGCGGGAGCGGCCGGGGAGCTGTTTTTT.

The table lists this clonotype with many counts. The CDR3 here is CSASNMNTEAFF. Here the CDR3 DNA reads TGCAGTGCTAGCAACATGAACACTGAAGCTTTCTTT. The rearrangement joins TRBV20-1 to TRBJ1-1, with no clear D. V was pared by 3 bases and J by 0 bases, with 5 bases between. Per the germline V gene, CDR1 is DFQATT and CDR2 is SNEGSKA (reference sequence). The CDR3 extends over 12 amino acids.

This clonotype has a handful of counts. The V and J genes are TRBV7-6 and TRBJ2-7; 7 bases match TRBD1. CDR3 length equals 14 residues. V dropped 2 bases and J dropped 6; count of bases not matched to a gene: 7. The germline CDR1 and CDR2 sequences are SGHVS and FNYEAQ. The CDR3 nucleotides are TGTGCCAGCAGCTTATTAGAGGGGGCGGGCGAGCAGTACTTC. Protein product: CASSLLEGAGEQYF.

The chain carries TRBV7-8 and TRBJ1-2; perhaps TRBD1 as D (5 bases). Trimming removed 1 base from V and 2 bases from J, with 11 bases in between. This CDR3 spans 15 amino acids. Germline V gives CDR1 SGHVS, CDR2 FQNEAQ. The chain's CDR3 is CASSLVGGENYGYTF. The CDR3 nucleotides read TGTGCCAGCAGCTTAGTGGGGGGGGAGAACTATGGCTACACCTTC.

This clonotype was seen at least ten times. The gene calls are TRBV20-1 and TRBJ2-2; D may be TRBD1 (6 bases). Trimming took 4 bases from V and 0 from J, leaving 9 bases between them. The V gene's germline CDR1 is DFQATT and CDR2 SNEGSKA (reference sequence). The CDR3 contains 14 residues. CDR3 sequence: CSATGATNTGELFF. The CDR3 DNA sequence: TGCAGTGCTACAGGGGCAACGAACACCGGGGAGCTGTTTTTT.

This clonotype was detected ten times or more. The chain carries TRBV6-2 or TRBV6-3 and TRBJ2-1; a possible D gene is TRBD2 (6 bases). The CDR3 spans 14 residues. Per germline, CDR1 MNHEY and CDR2 SVGEGT. V dropped 6 bases and J dropped 7 bases, with 16 bases sitting between them. The CDR3 spells CASRTLATGNEQFF. The DNA of the CDR3 is TGTGCCAGCAGGACTCTAGCGACCGGGAATGAGCAGTTCTTC.

In this sample, this clonotype turned up many times. The gene calls are TRBV5-1 and TRBJ2-3; D is unclear. The germline CDR1 and CDR2 sequences are SGHRS and YFSETQ. The CDR3 is 13 amino acids. The V end was cut by 3 bases, the J end by 4 bases, with 9 bases between. The CDR3 protein is CASSWNRADTQYF. In nucleotides, the CDR3 is TGCGCCAGCAGCTGGAATCGGGCAGATACGCAGTATTTT.

This rearrangement joins TRBV19 to TRBJ2-7, with a weak D call TRBD1 (5 bases). V lost 0 bases, J lost 3 bases, and 6 bases lay in between. The CDR3 runs 13 residues. CDR1 and CDR2 (germline): LNHDA, SQIVND (reference sequence). CDR3 sequence reads: CASSIEGLYEQYF. CDR3 nucleotides: TGTGCCAGTAGTATAGAGGGGCTCTACGAGCAGTACTTC.

CDR3 DNA: TGTGCCAGCAGCACAAAGATGGGAGATACGCAGTATTTT. Translating it yields CASSTKMGDTQYF. The chain has TRBV9 and TRBJ2-3; D gene uncertain. The germline V gene encodes CDR1 SGDLS and CDR2 YYNGEE. The CDR3 consists of 13 residues. V gave up 4 bases and J gave up 5 bases, with 11 bases separating them.

The genes are TRBV23-1 and TRBJ1-5; TRBD1 aligns across 7 bases. TRBV23-1 belongs to the ORF category, with a function that is uncertain. V was pared by 10 bases and J by 0 bases, with 12 bases of the junction left unmatched. The CDR3 length is 16 residues. The CDR3 nucleotides read TGCGCCATCTATCACTGGGACAGCTATAGCAATCAGCCCCAGCATTTT. Protein sequence: CAIYHWDSYSNQPQHF.

This clonotype was found many times. The chain couples TRBV4-2 to TRBJ2-1; 8 bases match TRBD2. CDR1 is LGHNA and CDR2 is YNFKEQ in the germline V gene. CDR3 length: 16 residues. The junction had 3 bases not matched to a gene; V was cut back by 0 bases and J by 2 bases. The CDR3 loop is CASSQDLGGAYNEQFF. DNA of the CDR3: TGTGCCAGCAGCCAAGATCTCGGGGGGGCCTACAATGAGCAGTTCTTC.

This clonotype was counted many times. This chain connects TRBV7-9 to TRBJ1-2; no clear D. Trimming took off 0 bases at V and 3 bases at J, with 14 bases between the two ends. This CDR3 contains 16 residues. Germline V gene data show CDR1 as SEHNR and CDR2 as FQNEAQ (reference sequence). The CDR3 coding sequence is TGTGCCAGCAGCTTAGCGATCTCAGAAATCCACTATGGCTACACCTTC. Translation: CASSLAISEIHYGYTF.

In its sample, this clonotype was seen many times. CDR3 nucleotide sequence: TGCAGTGCCGGCGGGCCGAGGCCAGATACGCAGTATTTT. Translating gives CSAGGPRPDTQYF. V and J are TRBV20-1 and TRBJ2-3; D might be TRBD2 (5 bases). Germline V gene sequence: CDR1 DFQATT, CDR2 SNEGSKA (reference sequence). The CDR3 runs 13 residues. V gave up 6 bases and J gave up 4 bases, with 14 bases separating them.

This clonotype was observed at least ten times. This chain connects TRBV19 to TRBJ2-1; 8 bases fit TRBD2. Looked up from germline, CDR1 is LNHDA and CDR2 is SQIVND (reference sequence). Trimming cost V 10 bases and J 4 bases; bases outside gene matches: 12. This CDR3 spans 15 amino acids. This chain's CDR3 is CATSRSGGSYNEQFF. In nucleotides, the CDR3 is TGTGCCACCTCCCGGAGCGGGGGATCTTACAATGAGCAGTTCTTC.

This clonotype was observed at least ten times. The rearrangement uses TRBV6-5 and TRBJ1-5; D call uncertain. With 2 bases removed from V and 7 bases from J, the gap between germline ends came to 12 bases. The CDR3 consists of 14 residues. The germline V gene has CDR1 MNHEY and CDR2 SVGAGI. This CDR3 reads CASSYGEEGQPQHF. In DNA form, the CDR3 reads TGTGCCAGCAGTTACGGAGAGGAAGGCCAGCCCCAGCATTTT.

This clonotype was counted many times. This chain connects TRBV5-1 to TRBJ2-3; no clear D. In germline, CDR1 is SGHRS, CDR2 YFSETQ. CDR3 length equals 14 residues. The V gene lost 2 bases and the J gene lost 1 base, with 8 bases spanning the gap. The CDR3 sequence is CASSLTGRTDTQYF. The CDR3 nucleotides read TGCGCCAGCAGCTTAACGGGTCGCACAGATACGCAGTATTTT.